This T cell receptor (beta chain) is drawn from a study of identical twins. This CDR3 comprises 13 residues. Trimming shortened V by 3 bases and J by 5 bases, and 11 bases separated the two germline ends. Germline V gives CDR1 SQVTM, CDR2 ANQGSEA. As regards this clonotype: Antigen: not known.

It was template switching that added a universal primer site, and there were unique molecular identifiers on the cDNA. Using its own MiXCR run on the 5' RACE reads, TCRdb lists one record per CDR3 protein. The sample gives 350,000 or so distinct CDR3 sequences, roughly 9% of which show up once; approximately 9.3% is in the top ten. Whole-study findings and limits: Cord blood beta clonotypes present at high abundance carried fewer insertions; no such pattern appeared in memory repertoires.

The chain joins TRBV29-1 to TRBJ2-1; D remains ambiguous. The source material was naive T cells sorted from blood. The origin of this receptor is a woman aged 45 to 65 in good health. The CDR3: CSVDSGVDNEQFF. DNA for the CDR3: TGCAGCGTTGATAGTGGTGTCGACAATGAGCAGTTCTTC.